Presented here are 32 T cell receptor beta chains from one specimen sequenced in a study of T cell responses to AZD1222 COVID-19 vaccine. Only in-frame clones appear in the TCRdb table, and some are missing; sequencing was by immunoSEQ multiplex PCR. The data show about 120,000 clones, 85% to 95% seen once. The material was peripheral blood, obtained on day 0 of AZD1222 vaccination. These receptors were obtained from an adult in good health.

The chain carries TRBV4-1 and TRBJ1-1; weak D call: TRBD1 (5 bases). Trimming cost V 5 bases and J 12 bases, with 16 bases left between them. Per germline, CDR1 MGHRA and CDR2 YSYEKL. The CDR3 runs to 12 residues. The DNA of the CDR3 is TGCGCCAGCAGCGTAGGGGCGGGAGGTACTTTCTTT. It translates to CASSVGAGGTFF.

The CDR3 reads CASSSSGSASNEQFF. The CDR3 DNA sequence: TGTGCCAGCAGTTCAAGCGGGAGCGCGTCCAATGAGCAGTTCTTC. The genes are TRBV7-3 and TRBJ2-1; TRBD2 agrees at 8 bases. The CDR3 consists of 15 residues. The V gene end was trimmed by 6 bases and the J gene end by 6 bases; junction bases not matched to a gene: 10. Looked up from germline, CDR1 is SGHTA and CDR2 is FQGTGA.

The CDR3 region is CASRDRGREAAQHF. For the CDR3, the DNA is TGTGCCAGCAGGGACAGGGGGCGGGAGGCGGCCCAGCATTTT. The genes are TRBV2 and TRBJ1-5, with 11 bases aligning to TRBD1. CDR3 length equals 14 residues. Trimming at V came to 6 bases and at J to 11 bases, leaving 9 bases not matched to a gene. CDR1 is SNHLY, CDR2 FYNNEI, per germline.

This chain uses TRBV6-5 with TRBJ1-5; D is undetermined. The germline V gene encodes CDR1 MNHEY and CDR2 SVGAGI. The CDR3 has 14 residues. Trimming took 1 base from V and 5 from J, leaving 9 bases between them. CDR3 protein: CASSYYGSDQPQHF. For the CDR3, the DNA is TGTGCCAGCAGTTACTACGGAAGCGATCAGCCCCAGCATTTT.

V and J are TRBV6-5 and TRBJ1-6; D perhaps matches TRBD1 (6 bases). Germline assignment: CDR1 MNHEY and CDR2 SVGAGI. This CDR3 is built from 13 residues. V was pared by 8 bases and J by 6 bases, with 11 bases between. This CDR3 is CASDGQTNSPLHF. In nucleotides, the CDR3 is TGTGCCAGCGATGGACAGACTAATTCACCCCTCCACTTT.

The CDR3 nucleotides are TGTGCCAGCAGTCCGGGACAGGGACCAACCGGGGAGCTGTTTTTT. Its protein product is CASSPGQGPTGELFF. The chain recombines TRBV28 with TRBJ2-2; TRBD1 matches 9 bases. The CDR3 is 15 amino acids. Trimming at V came to 5 bases and at J to 5 bases, leaving 6 bases not matched to a gene. The germline V gene has CDR1 MDHEN and CDR2 SYDVKM. The whole variable domain, remainder taken from reference TRBV28 and TRBJ2-2, is DVKVTQSSRYLVKRTGEKVFLECVQDMDHENMFWYRQDPGLGLRLIYFSYDVKMKEKGDIPEGYSVSREKKERFSLILESASTNQTSMYLCASSPGQGPTGELFFGEGSRLTVL.

The chain carries TRBV20-1 and TRBJ2-7; TRBD2 is a possible D gene (6 bases). V was pared by 3 bases and J by 0 bases, with 12 bases between. Per the germline V gene, CDR1 is DFQATT and CDR2 is SNEGSKA (reference sequence). The CDR3 runs to 14 residues. In DNA form, the CDR3 reads TGCAGTGCTAGTGATGCGGGGACCTCCTACGAGCAGTACTTC. Its translation: CSASDAGTSYEQYF.

V is TRBV23-1 and J is TRBJ1-1; D is undetermined. TRBV23-1 is reported as an ORF; its role is uncertain. Trimming took off 0 bases at V and 5 bases at J, with 16 bases between the two ends. The CDR3 has 16 amino acids. The CDR3: CASSQSTSDRGTEAFF. CDR3 nucleotides: TGCGCCAGCAGTCAATCAACCTCCGACCGGGGTACTGAAGCTTTCTTT.

The rearrangement uses TRBV28 and TRBJ1-1, with D possibly matching TRBD1 (6 bases). The CDR3 is 14 residues long. V was pared by 5 bases and J by 8 bases, with 18 bases between. Germline V gene lookup returns CDR1 MDHEN and CDR2 SYDVKM. CDR3 sequence (DNA): TGTGCCAGCAGTCTATTACAGGGAAGGGTGGAAGCTTTCTTT. Translating gives CASSLLQGRVEAFF. Full variable domain (rest looked up from reference TRBV28 and TRBJ1-1): DVKVTQSSRYLVKRTGEKVFLECVQDMDHENMFWYRQDPGLGLRLIYFSYDVKMKEKGDIPEGYSVSREKKERFSLILESASTNQTSMYLCASSLLQGRVEAFFGQGTRLTVV.

The chain recombines TRBV14 with TRBJ2-1, with 13 positions matching TRBD2. This CDR3 is built from 17 residues. V gave up 3 bases and J gave up 6 bases; unmatched junction bases: 8. CDR1 and CDR2 from the germline V gene are SGHDN and FVKESK. CDR3 region: CASSHTSGRVVINEQFF. In nucleotides, the CDR3 is TGTGCCAGCAGCCATACTAGCGGGAGGGTGGTAATCAATGAGCAGTTCTTC.

The V call is TRBV28, the J call TRBJ1-3; TRBD1 matches at 11 bases. Germline assignment: CDR1 MDHEN and CDR2 SYDVKM. V lost 6 bases and J lost 4; bases outside the gene matches: 11. The CDR3 has 17 amino acids. CDR3 sequence reads: CASRTPGQGAPGNTIYF. CDR3 coding DNA: TGTGCCAGCAGAACCCCAGGACAGGGGGCGCCCGGAAACACCATATATTTT.

This clone was seen a handful of times. The rearrangement links TRBV6-5 to TRBJ1-2, with 8 bases matching TRBD1. This CDR3 is 14 amino acids long. Unmatched junction bases numbered 5, after V lost 1 base and J lost 7 bases. Germline CDR1 is MNHEY and CDR2 is SVGAGI. Written as DNA, the CDR3 is TGTGCCAGCAGTTACTTAATGGGGACAGGTGGCTACACCTTC. Encoded protein: CASSYLMGTGGYTF.

This chain uses TRBV5-1 with TRBJ2-1; 10 positions match TRBD2. CDR1 is SGHRS and CDR2 is YFSETQ in the germline V gene. V was clipped by 5 bases and J by 8 bases; unmatched bases: 7. The CDR3 sequence is 14 residues long. The CDR3 here is CASSLAGGLDEQFF. The CDR3 coding sequence is TGCGCCAGCAGTTTAGCGGGAGGATTGGATGAGCAGTTCTTC.

This clone appeared once. The chain uses TRBV28 and TRBJ1-2; D is uncertain. V lost 7 bases and J 5 bases, leaving 20 bases between the germline ends. CDR3 length: 15 residues. Germline CDR1 MDHEN, CDR2 SYDVKM. CDR3 residues: CASTPPGSTDYGYTF. In nucleotides, the CDR3 is TGTGCCAGCACCCCTCCTGGCTCCACCGATTATGGCTACACCTTC.

This rearrangement joins TRBV18 to TRBJ2-7; TRBD1 aligns across 12 bases. With 6 bases clipped from V and 5 bases from J, the junction kept 5 bases outside the gene matches. The CDR3 totals 14 residues. Germline CDR1 is KGHSH and CDR2 is LQKENI. CDR3 region: CASSRDRGRDEQYF. The CDR3 DNA reads as TGTGCCAGCTCTCGGGACAGGGGGCGCGACGAGCAGTACTTC.

The chain is built from TRBV12-5 and TRBJ2-1, with 10 bases lining up with TRBD2. This CDR3 has 17 residues. Trimming at V came to 1 base and at J to 3 bases, leaving 6 bases not matched to a gene. The germline gives CDR1 LGHNT, CDR2 FRNRAP. The CDR3 DNA follows: TGTGCTAGTGGTTTGGCTCCAGCGGGAGGGTACTACAATGAGCAGTTCTTC. Amino acids: CASGLAPAGGYYNEQFF.

CDR3 DNA: TGTGCCATCAGTCAGACAGATGAAGCTTTCTTT. It specifies CAISQTDEAFF. This chain uses TRBV10-3 with TRBJ1-1, with a possible D match to TRBD1 (5 bases). Germline V lookup: CDR1 ENHRY, CDR2 SYGVKD. V dropped 5 bases and J dropped 7 bases, with 8 bases sitting between them. This CDR3 spans 11 amino acids.

The J gene is TRBJ2-7, the V gene TRBV13; D might be TRBD2 (6 bases). The CDR3 covers 16 residues. Germline V CDR1 and CDR2: PRHDT, FYEKMQ (reference sequence). V was pared by 0 bases and J by 2 bases, with 14 bases between. This chain's CDR3 is CASSLGQGGATYEQYF. The DNA for the CDR3 is TGTGCCAGCAGCTTAGGCCAAGGCGGGGCGACCTACGAGCAGTACTTC.

Remarks on this clone: Additional DNA sequences in this sample encode the identical CDR3. The chain joins TRBV5-1 to TRBJ2-7; 9 bases are a match to TRBD1. CDR1 SGHRS and CDR2 YFSETQ come from the germline V gene. V was pared by 0 bases and J by 4 bases, with 2 bases of the junction left unmatched. The CDR3 totals 14 residues. Here the CDR3 DNA reads TGCGCCAGCAGCTTGGAACAGGGGGCATACGAGCAGTACTTC. It is translated as CASSLEQGAYEQYF.

The chain couples TRBV18 to TRBJ2-5; TRBD1 agrees at 9 bases. CDR1 and CDR2 (germline): KGHSH, LQKENI. The CDR3 has 14 amino acids. V dropped 10 bases and J dropped 5; count of bases not matched to a gene: 11. Here the CDR3 reads CATNSRQGGETQYF. The CDR3 DNA reads as TGTGCCACCAACTCAAGACAGGGGGGTGAGACCCAGTACTTC.

This chain links TRBV12-5 with TRBJ2-7; weak D call: TRBD2 (5 bases). Germline CDR1 reads LGHNT; CDR2 reads FRNRAP. The CDR3 runs to 13 residues. The V and J ends lost 1 base and 6 bases respectively, with 10 bases between them. CDR3 protein: CASGLAGLSEQYF. As DNA, the CDR3 is TGTGCTAGTGGTTTGGCCGGACTCAGCGAGCAGTACTTC.

J is TRBJ1-4 and V is TRBV6-5; 8 bases fit TRBD1. V gave up 8 bases and J gave up 2 bases; unmatched junction bases: 4. The CDR3 length is 14 residues. Germline V gene data show CDR1 as MNHEY and CDR2 as SVGAGI. CDR3 sequence: CASRGQGTNEKLFF. DNA of the CDR3: TGTGCCAGCCGCGGACAGGGCACTAATGAAAAACTGTTTTTT.

CDR3 region: CASSLYGLAGGGLVETQYF. The CDR3 DNA follows: TGCGCCAGCAGCTTGTATGGACTAGCGGGAGGGGGCCTAGTAGAGACCCAGTACTTC. The J gene is TRBJ2-5, the V gene TRBV5-1, with 15 bases identical to TRBD2. This CDR3 is 19 amino acids long. Trimming took 1 base from V and 4 from J; bases not matched to a gene: 11. Germline V gene lookup returns CDR1 SGHRS and CDR2 YFSETQ.

The rearrangement links TRBV7-2 to TRBJ1-2, with D possibly being TRBD1 (6 bases). Germline CDR1 is SGHTA and CDR2 is FQGNSA. This CDR3 has 12 residues. Trimming removed 4 bases from V and 5 bases from J, with 8 bases in between. The CDR3 here is CASSSQGYGYTF. Here the CDR3 DNA reads TGTGCCAGCAGCTCACAGGGATATGGCTACACCTTC.

The rearrangement joins TRBV3-1 (or the pseudogene TRBV3-2) to TRBJ2-5; 8 nucleotides match TRBD2. The trim removed 3 bases at V and 3 bases at J, leaving 9 bases unmatched. Germline V gene lookup returns CDR1 LGHDT and CDR2 YNNKEL (reference sequence). There are 16 residues in the CDR3. The CDR3 here is CASSHKRVSGKETQYF. The CDR3 DNA is TGTGCCAGCAGCCACAAGCGCGTTAGCGGGAAAGAGACCCAGTACTTC.

The chain uses TRBV28 and TRBJ2-1; 7 bases fit TRBD2. The CDR3 is 14 residues long. After removal of 7 bases from V and 5 bases from J, the junction contained 8 bases not matched to a gene. CDR1 is MDHEN and CDR2 is SYDVKM in the germline V gene. CDR3 sequence (DNA): TGTGCCAGCAAAGTGGCGGGAGAGCACAATGAGCAGTTCTTC. Translating gives CASKVAGEHNEQFF.

The table lists this clone with a count of one. The J gene is TRBJ2-6, the V gene TRBV28, with TRBD1 as a possible D gene (5 bases). Germline values: CDR1 MDHEN, CDR2 SYDVKM. Trimming took 9 bases from V and 0 from J, leaving 12 bases between them. This CDR3 has 15 residues. This CDR3 reads CASHDRHSGANVLTF. CDR3 coding DNA: TGTGCCAGTCACGACAGACACTCTGGGGCCAACGTCCTGACTTTC.

This chain connects TRBV24-1 to TRBJ2-1, with 9 nucleotides matching TRBD2. CDR3 length: 16 residues. Per the germline V gene, CDR1 is KGHDR and CDR2 is SFDVKD. V shed 5 bases, J shed 14 bases, and the junction held 18 bases outside the gene matches. The CDR3 region is CATSVFGASGNSEEFF. For the CDR3, the DNA is TGTGCCACCAGTGTTTTTGGGGCTAGCGGGAACTCCGAGGAGTTCTTC.

The chain couples TRBV5-1 to TRBJ1-3; 8 bases are shared with TRBD1. The CDR3 sequence is 15 residues long. The trim removed 2 bases at V and 0 bases at J, leaving 1 base unmatched. Germline values: CDR1 SGHRS, CDR2 YFSETQ. The CDR3 region is CASSLTGGSGNTIYF. The CDR3 nucleotides read TGCGCCAGCAGCTTAACAGGGGGCTCTGGAAACACCATATATTTT.

The chain couples TRBV5-1 to TRBJ2-1; D remains unclear. From germline, CDR1 is SGHRS and CDR2 YFSETQ. CDR3 length: 17 amino acids. Trimming shortened V by 1 base and J by 4 bases, and 18 bases separated the two germline ends. CDR3: CASSLTRPSEPYNEQFF. CDR3 DNA sequence: TGCGCCAGCAGCTTGACCAGGCCATCCGAACCTTACAATGAGCAGTTCTTC.

The CDR3 DNA reads as TGTGCCAGCACCTCGACAGGGGATATTTGCAATCAGCCCCAGCATTTT. This translates into CASTSTGDICNQPQHF. V and J are TRBV21-1 and TRBJ1-5; the table's D call, TRBD1, was not checked against the DNA. TRBV21-1 is a known pseudogene. The CDR3 contains 16 residues.

A single count supports this clone. J is TRBJ1-1 and V is TRBV7-3; D not resolved. CDR3 length: 14 amino acids. Trimming took 0 bases from V and 2 from J, leaving 7 bases between them. CDR1 is SGHTA and CDR2 is FQGTGA in the germline V gene. The CDR3: CASSLTSGNTEAFF. The DNA of the CDR3 is TGTGCCAGCAGCTTAACGTCGGGAAACACTGAAGCTTTCTTT.